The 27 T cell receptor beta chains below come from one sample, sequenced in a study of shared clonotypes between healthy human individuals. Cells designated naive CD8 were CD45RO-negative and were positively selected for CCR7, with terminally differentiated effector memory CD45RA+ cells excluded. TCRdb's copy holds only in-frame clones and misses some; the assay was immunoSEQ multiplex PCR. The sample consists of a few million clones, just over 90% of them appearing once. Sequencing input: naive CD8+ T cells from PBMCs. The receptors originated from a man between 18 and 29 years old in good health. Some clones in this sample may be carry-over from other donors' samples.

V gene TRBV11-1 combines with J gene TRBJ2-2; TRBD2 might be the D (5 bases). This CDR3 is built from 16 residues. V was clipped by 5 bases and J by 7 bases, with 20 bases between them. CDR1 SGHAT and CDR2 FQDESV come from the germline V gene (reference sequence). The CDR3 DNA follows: TGTGCCAGCAGCCTGACGAGACCCACCGGAGGCGGGGAGCTGTTTTTT. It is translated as CASSLTRPTGGGELFF.

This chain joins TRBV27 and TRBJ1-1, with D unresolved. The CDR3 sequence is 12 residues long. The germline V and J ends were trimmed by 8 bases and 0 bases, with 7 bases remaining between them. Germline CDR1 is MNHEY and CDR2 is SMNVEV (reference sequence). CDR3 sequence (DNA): TGTGCCAGCGGCTATATGAACACTGAAGCTTTCTTT. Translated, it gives CASGYMNTEAFF.

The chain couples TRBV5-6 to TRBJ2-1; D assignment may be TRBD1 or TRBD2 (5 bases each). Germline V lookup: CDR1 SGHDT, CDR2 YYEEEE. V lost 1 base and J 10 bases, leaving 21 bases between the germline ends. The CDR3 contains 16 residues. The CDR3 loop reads CASSLSGPRNRNEQFF. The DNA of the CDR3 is TGTGCCAGCAGCTTGTCGGGACCGCGGAATAGAAACGAGCAGTTCTTC.

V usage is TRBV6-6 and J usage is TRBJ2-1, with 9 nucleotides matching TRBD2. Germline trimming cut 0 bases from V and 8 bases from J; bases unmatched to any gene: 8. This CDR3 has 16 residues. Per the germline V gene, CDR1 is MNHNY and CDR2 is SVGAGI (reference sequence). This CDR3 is CASSYSPGLAADEQFF. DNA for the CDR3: TGTGCCAGCAGTTACTCGCCGGGACTAGCTGCCGATGAGCAGTTCTTC.

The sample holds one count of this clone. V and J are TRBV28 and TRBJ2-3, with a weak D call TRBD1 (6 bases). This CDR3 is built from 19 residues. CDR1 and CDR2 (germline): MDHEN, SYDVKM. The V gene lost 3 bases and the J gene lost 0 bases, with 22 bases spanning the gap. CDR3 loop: CASSFPPRSGTPSTDTQYF. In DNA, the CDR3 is TGTGCCAGCAGTTTCCCACCAAGATCCGGGACACCTAGCACAGATACGCAGTATTTT.

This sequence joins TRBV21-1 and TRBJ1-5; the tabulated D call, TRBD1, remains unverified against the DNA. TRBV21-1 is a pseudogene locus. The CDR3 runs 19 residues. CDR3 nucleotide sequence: TGTGCCAGCAGCAAGCAAGGGAAAGGACAGTCGTATAGCAATCAGCCCCAGCATTTT. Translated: CASSKQGKGQSYSNQPQHF.

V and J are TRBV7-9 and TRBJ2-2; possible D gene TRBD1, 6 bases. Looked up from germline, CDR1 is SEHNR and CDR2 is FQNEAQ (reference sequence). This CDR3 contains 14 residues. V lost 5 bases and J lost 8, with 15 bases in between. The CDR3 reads CASSAGTSAGELFF. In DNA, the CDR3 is TGTGCCAGCAGCGCCGGGACATCAGCGGGGGAGCTGTTTTTT.

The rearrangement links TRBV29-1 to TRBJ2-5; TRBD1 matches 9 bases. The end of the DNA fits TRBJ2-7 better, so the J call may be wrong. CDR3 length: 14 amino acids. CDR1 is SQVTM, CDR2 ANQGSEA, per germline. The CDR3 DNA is TGCAGCGTTGAGAGGACAGGGGCAAGCTACGAGCAGTACTTC. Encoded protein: CSVERTGASYEQYF.

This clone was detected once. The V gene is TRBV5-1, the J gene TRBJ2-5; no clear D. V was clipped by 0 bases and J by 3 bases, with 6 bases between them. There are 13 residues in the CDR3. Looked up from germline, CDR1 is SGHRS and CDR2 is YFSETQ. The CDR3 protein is CASSLEGKETQYF. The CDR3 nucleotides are TGCGCCAGCAGCTTGGAGGGTAAAGAGACCCAGTACTTC.

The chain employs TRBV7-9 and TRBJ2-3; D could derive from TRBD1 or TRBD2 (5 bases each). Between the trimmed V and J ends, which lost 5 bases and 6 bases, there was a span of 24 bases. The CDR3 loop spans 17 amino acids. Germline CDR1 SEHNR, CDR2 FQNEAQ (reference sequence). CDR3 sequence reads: CASSLFGASRRGDTQYF. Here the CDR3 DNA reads TGTGCCAGCAGCCTCTTCGGGGCTAGCCGCAGAGGTGATACGCAGTATTTT.

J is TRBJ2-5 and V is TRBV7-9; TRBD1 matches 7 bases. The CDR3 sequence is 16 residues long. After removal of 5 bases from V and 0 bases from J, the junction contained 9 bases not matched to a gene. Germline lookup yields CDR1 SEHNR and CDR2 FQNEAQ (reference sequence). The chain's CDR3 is CASSPSGTEYQETQYF. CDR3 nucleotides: TGTGCCAGCAGCCCCTCCGGGACAGAGTACCAAGAGACCCAGTACTTC.

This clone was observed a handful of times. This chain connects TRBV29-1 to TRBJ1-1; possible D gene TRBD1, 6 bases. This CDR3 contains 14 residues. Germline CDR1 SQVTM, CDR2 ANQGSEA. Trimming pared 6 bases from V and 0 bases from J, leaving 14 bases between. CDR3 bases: TGCAGCGTCCACACGACAGGCCTGAACACTGAAGCTTTCTTT. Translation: CSVHTTGLNTEAFF. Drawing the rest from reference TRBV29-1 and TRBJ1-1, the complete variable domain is SAVISQKPSRDICQRGTSLTIQCQVDSQVTMMFWYRQQPGQSLTLIATANQGSEATYESGFVIDKFPISRPNLTFSTLTVSNMSPEDSSIYLCSVHTTGLNTEAFFGQGTRLTVV.

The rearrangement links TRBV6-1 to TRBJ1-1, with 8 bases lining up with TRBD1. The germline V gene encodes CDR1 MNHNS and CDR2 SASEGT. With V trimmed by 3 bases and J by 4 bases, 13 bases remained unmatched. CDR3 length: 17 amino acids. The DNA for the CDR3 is TGTGCCAGCAGTGAGCGGACAGGGAGCTTTAGAGGCACTGAAGCTTTCTTT. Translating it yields CASSERTGSFRGTEAFF.

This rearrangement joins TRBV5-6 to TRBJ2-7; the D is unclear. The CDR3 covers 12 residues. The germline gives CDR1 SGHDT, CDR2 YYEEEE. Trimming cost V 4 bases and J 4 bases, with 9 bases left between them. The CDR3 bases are TGTGCCAGCAGCCAGACCCGATACGAGCAGTACTTC. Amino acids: CASSQTRYEQYF.

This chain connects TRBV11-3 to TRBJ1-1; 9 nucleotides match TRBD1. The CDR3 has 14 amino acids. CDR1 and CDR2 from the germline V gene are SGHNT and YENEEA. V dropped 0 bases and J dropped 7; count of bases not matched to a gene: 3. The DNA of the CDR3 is TGTGCCAGCAGCTTAGATCGGACAGGGGATGAAGCTTTCTTT. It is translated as CASSLDRTGDEAFF.

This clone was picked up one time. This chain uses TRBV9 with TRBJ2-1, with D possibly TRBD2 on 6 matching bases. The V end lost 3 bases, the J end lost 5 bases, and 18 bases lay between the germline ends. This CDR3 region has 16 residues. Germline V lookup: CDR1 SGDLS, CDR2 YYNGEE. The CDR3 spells CASSAPPGGMDNEQFF. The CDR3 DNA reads TGTGCCAGCAGCGCCCCCCCGGGCGGGATGGACAATGAGCAGTTCTTC. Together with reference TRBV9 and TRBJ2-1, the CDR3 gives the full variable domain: DSGVTQTPKHLITATGQRVTLRCSPRSGDLSVYWYQQSLDQGLQFLIQYYNGEERAKGNILERFSAQQFPDLHSELNLSSLELGDSALYFCASSAPPGGMDNEQFFGPGTRLTVL.

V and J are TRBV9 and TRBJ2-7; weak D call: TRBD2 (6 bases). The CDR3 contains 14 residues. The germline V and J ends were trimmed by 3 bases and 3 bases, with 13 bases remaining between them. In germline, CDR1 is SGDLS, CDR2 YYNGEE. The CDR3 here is CASSEGLNYYEQYF. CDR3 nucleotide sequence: TGTGCCAGCAGCGAGGGACTCAACTACTACGAGCAGTACTTC.

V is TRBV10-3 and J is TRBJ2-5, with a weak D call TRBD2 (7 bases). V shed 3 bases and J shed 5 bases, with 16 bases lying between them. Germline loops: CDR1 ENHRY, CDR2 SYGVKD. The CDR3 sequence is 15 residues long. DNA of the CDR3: TGTGCCATCAGTGACCTTACGGGGGGCAGGGAGACCCAGTACTTC. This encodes CAISDLTGGRETQYF.

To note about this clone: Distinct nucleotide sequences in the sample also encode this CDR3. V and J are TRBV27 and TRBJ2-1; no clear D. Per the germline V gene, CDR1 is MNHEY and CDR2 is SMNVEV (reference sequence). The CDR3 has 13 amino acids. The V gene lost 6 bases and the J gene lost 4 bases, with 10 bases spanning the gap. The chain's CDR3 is CASSPDGYNEQFF. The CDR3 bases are TGTGCCAGCAGCCCGGACGGGTACAATGAGCAGTTCTTC.

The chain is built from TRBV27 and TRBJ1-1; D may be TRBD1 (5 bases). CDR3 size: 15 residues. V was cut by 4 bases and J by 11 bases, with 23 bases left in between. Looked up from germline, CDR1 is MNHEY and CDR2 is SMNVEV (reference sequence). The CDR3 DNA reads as TGTGCCAGCAGTTCTCGACAGAGCTTCCAGAAGTACGCTTTCTTT. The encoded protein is CASSSRQSFQKYAFF.

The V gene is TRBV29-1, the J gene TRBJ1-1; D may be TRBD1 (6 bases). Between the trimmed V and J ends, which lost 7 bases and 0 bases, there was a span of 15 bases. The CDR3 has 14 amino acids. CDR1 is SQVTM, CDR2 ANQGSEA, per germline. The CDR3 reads CSAHLQGMNTEAFF. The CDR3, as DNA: TGCAGCGCACATCTACAGGGAATGAACACTGAAGCTTTCTTT.

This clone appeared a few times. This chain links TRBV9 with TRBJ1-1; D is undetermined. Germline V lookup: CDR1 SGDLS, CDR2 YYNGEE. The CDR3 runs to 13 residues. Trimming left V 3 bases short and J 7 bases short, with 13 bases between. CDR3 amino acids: CASSGELGREAFF. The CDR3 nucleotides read TGTGCCAGCAGCGGTGAGTTAGGGCGTGAAGCTTTCTTT.

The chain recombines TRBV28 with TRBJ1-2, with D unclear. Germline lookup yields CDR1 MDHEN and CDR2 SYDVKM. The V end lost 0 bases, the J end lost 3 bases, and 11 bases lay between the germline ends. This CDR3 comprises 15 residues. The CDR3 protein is CASSLWVDTHYGYTF. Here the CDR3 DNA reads TGTGCCAGCAGTTTATGGGTCGATACGCACTATGGCTACACCTTC.

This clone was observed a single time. CDR3 sequence: CASSKNRGLLNTEAFF. The DNA of the CDR3 is TGTGCCAGTAGTAAAAACAGGGGTTTATTGAACACTGAAGCTTTCTTT. The chain combines TRBV19 with TRBJ1-1, with 7 bases aligning to TRBD1. The CDR3 has 16 amino acids. Germline CDR1 LNHDA, CDR2 SQIVND (reference sequence). V gave up 4 bases and J gave up 0 bases; unmatched junction bases: 8.

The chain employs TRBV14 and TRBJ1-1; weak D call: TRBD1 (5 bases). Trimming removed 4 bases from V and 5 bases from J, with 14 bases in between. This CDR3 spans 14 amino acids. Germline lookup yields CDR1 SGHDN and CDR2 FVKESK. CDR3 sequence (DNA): TGTGCCAGCAGCCGGATCGGGGGGGGAACTGAAGCTTTCTTT. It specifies CASSRIGGGTEAFF.

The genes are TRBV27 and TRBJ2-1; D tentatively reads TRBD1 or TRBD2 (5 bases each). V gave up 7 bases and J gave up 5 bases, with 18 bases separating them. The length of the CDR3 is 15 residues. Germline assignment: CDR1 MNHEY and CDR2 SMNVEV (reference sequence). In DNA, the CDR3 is TGTGCCAGCATCGAAACCGGGACCGGCAACAATGAGCAGTTCTTC. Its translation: CASIETGTGNNEQFF.

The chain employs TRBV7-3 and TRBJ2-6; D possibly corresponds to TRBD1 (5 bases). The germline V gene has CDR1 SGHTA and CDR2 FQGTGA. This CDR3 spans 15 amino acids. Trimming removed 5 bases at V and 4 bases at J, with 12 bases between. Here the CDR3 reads CASSPRARGANVLTF. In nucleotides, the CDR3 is TGTGCCAGCAGCCCCAGGGCGCGAGGGGCCAACGTCCTGACTTTC.